What follows are 29 T cell receptor beta chains derived from one specimen sequenced in a study of T cells in Graves' hyperthyroidism and ophthalmopathy. Amplified TCR beta CDR3 regions derived from RNA transcripts. The TCR CDR3 first-round RT-PCR relied on the HTBI primer set. TCRdb reprocessed the multiplex PCR reads with MiXCR, giving one entry per CDR3 protein. The table shows 200,000 to 250,000 distinct CDR3 sequences, with roughly 15% occurring only once. The specimen was blood. Every receptor here comes from a man aged 45 to 65 with Graves' hyperthyroidism.

In regard to this clonotype: The germline gene is not matched at one end of the junction; a read error may be the cause. The chain joins TRBV12-3 or TRBV12-4 to TRBJ2-7, with 7 bases aligning to TRBD1. The CDR3 contains 17 residues. The CDR3 DNA reads TGTGCCAGCAGTGCAGGGAAGTTGGGCAGGGGGTCCTACGAGCAGCACTTC. Translation: CASSAGKLGRGSYEQHF.

This clonotype was seen many times. V and J are TRBV3-1 and TRBJ2-1; TRBD2 is a possible D gene (5 bases). This CDR3 has 12 amino acids. Germline-derived CDR1 and CDR2 are LGHDT and YNNKEL (reference sequence). The V end lost 1 base, the J end lost 10 bases, and 8 bases lay between the germline ends. CDR3 amino acids: CASSQGRGEQFF. Written as DNA, the CDR3 is TGTGCCAGCAGCCAAGGGCGCGGGGAGCAGTTCTTC.

This clonotype has only a few counts. The chain carries TRBV18 and TRBJ2-7; 8 nucleotides line up with TRBD2. V lost 8 bases to trimming and J lost 6 bases; unmatched junction nucleotides: 12. This CDR3 has 14 residues. Germline values: CDR1 KGHSH, CDR2 LQKENI. CDR3 nucleotides: TGTGCCAGCCAAACCGGGAGCGGGAGTCCCGAGCAGTACTTC. Its translation is CASQTGSGSPEQYF.

The rearrangement uses TRBV29-1 and TRBJ2-1, with TRBD2 identical over 9 bases. This CDR3 has 16 amino acids. Looked up from germline, CDR1 is SQVTM and CDR2 is ANQGSEA. The V and J ends lost 3 bases and 8 bases, in that order; junction bases with no gene match: 14. Here the CDR3 DNA reads TGCAGCGTTGAGGGCCAGAGTGGCGGGAGGGCACATGAGCAGTTCTTC. It encodes CSVEGQSGGRAHEQFF.

To note about this clonotype: Just one base apart from a much larger clone, this may be a read error. The genes are TRBV29-1 and TRBJ2-7, with a tentative D call TRBD1 (5 bases). The V end was cut by 1 base, the J end by 6 bases, with 7 bases between. Germline loops: CDR1 SQVTM, CDR2 ANQGSEA. This CDR3 contains 11 residues. The DNA of the CDR3 is TGCAGCGTTGAAGGGCAGGGCGAGCAGTACTTC. As protein: CSVEGQGEQYF.

This clonotype was detected many times. This chain joins TRBV20-1 and TRBJ2-1, with D perhaps matching TRBD2 (6 bases). There are 13 residues in the CDR3. Germline values: CDR1 DFQATT, CDR2 SNEGSKA (reference sequence). The V gene lost 1 base and the J gene lost 12 bases, with 16 bases spanning the gap. In DNA form, the CDR3 reads TGCAGTGCTAGAGCCCCGACTAGTCGCCGGCAGTTCTTC. Translating gives CSARAPTSRRQFF.

The genes are TRBV6-2 or TRBV6-3 and TRBJ2-3; 8 bases match TRBD2. The CDR3 is 14 amino acids. The trim removed 6 bases at V and 8 bases at J, leaving 10 bases unmatched. Germline values: CDR1 MNHEY, CDR2 SVGEGT. CDR3 region: CASRGPGLGLTQYF. The CDR3 DNA reads TGTGCCAGCAGGGGACCGGGACTAGGGCTTACGCAGTATTTT.

This clonotype was seen ten or more times. This chain joins TRBV29-1 and TRBJ2-7; 7 bases agree with TRBD2. Trimming cost V 3 bases and J 2 bases; bases outside gene matches: 7. In germline, CDR1 is SQVTM, CDR2 ANQGSEA. This CDR3 region has 14 residues. The CDR3: CSVEVERGAYEQYF. The CDR3 coding sequence is TGCAGCGTTGAGGTCGAACGGGGGGCCTACGAGCAGTACTTC.

Turning to this clonotype: A much larger clone differs from this one at a single base, so this may be a read error. This likely comes from a read error, as the CDR3 has no conserved phenylalanine or tryptophan at its end. The chain has TRBV3-1 and TRBJ2-2, with D perhaps TRBD1 or TRBD2 (5 bases each). The germline gives CDR1 LGHDT, CDR2 YNNKEL (reference sequence). CDR3 size: 14 residues. V lost 1 base and J lost 6, with 9 bases in between. CDR3 in amino acids: CASSQVRGSGELFI. The CDR3 nucleotides read TGTGCCAGCAGCCAAGTGAGGGGCTCCGGGGAGCTGTTTATT.

The chain's CDR3 is CSASQGMDEQFF. CDR3 in DNA: TGCAGTGCTAGTCAGGGTATGGATGAGCAGTTCTTC. The chain joins TRBV20-1 to TRBJ2-1; D is possibly TRBD1 (5 bases). V gave up 3 bases and J gave up 8 bases, with 11 bases separating them. The CDR3 runs to 12 residues. CDR1 is DFQATT, CDR2 SNEGSKA, per germline (reference sequence).

The table lists this clonotype with a few counts. This chain uses TRBV14 with TRBJ2-7; possibly TRBD1 or TRBD2 for D (5 bases each). Trimming shortened V by 2 bases and J by 6 bases, and 14 bases separated the two germline ends. The CDR3 runs to 14 residues. Germline V gives CDR1 SGHDN, CDR2 FVKESK. CDR3 in amino acids: CASSQLASTGEQYF. The CDR3 DNA sequence: TGTGCCAGCAGCCAACTAGCCAGTACAGGCGAGCAGTACTTC.

This rearrangement joins TRBV6-1 to TRBJ2-2; weak D call: TRBD2 (7 bases). The CDR3 is made up of 16 amino acids. V was cut by 6 bases and J by 7 bases, with 21 bases left in between. Germline lookup yields CDR1 MNHNS and CDR2 SASEGT. Written as DNA, the CDR3 is TGTGCCAGCAGCCAGGGGAGGGGAGGGCCTGGCGGGGAGCTGTTTTTT. It specifies CASSQGRGGPGGELFF.

This clonotype was detected a few times. DNA of the CDR3: TGTGCCAGCAGCGATGGACCGGGGAGTGAGCAGTTCTTC. Amino acid sequence: CASSDGPGSEQFF. The chain joins TRBV7-8 to TRBJ2-1; possibly TRBD2 for D (5 bases). The V gene lost 5 bases and the J gene lost 9 bases, with 14 bases spanning the gap. From germline, CDR1 is SGHVS and CDR2 FQNEAQ. This CDR3 contains 13 residues.

The gene calls are TRBV7-9 and TRBJ2-7; TRBD2 agrees at 7 bases. The CDR3 is 13 amino acids. Germline CDR1 is SEHNR and CDR2 is FQNEAQ (reference sequence). J lost 3 bases, V lost 5 bases, and 4 bases had no gene match. Here the CDR3 reads CASSGGGGYEQYF. CDR3 nucleotide sequence: TGTGCCAGCAGCGGTGGGGGGGGCTACGAGCAGTACTTC.

In its sample, this clonotype was seen many times. V usage is TRBV6-1 and J usage is TRBJ2-2; D unresolved. From germline, CDR1 is MNHNS and CDR2 SASEGT. The V gene lost 1 base and the J gene lost 4 bases, with 10 bases spanning the gap. The CDR3 is 15 amino acids. The CDR3, as DNA: TGTGCCAGCAGTGAAGGGTCATATGGCACCGGGGAGCTGTTTTTT. Protein: CASSEGSYGTGELFF.

This clonotype showed up many times. This chain links TRBV7-2 with TRBJ2-5; 8 nucleotides match TRBD2. The V gene end was trimmed by 6 bases and the J gene end by 0 bases; junction bases not matched to a gene: 6. CDR1 and CDR2 from the germline V gene are SGHTA and FQGNSA. The CDR3 runs 15 residues. In nucleotides, the CDR3 is TGTGCCAGCAGACTAGCGGAGGGGCACCAAGAGACCCAGTACTTC. Translated, it gives CASRLAEGHQETQYF.

This clonotype appeared a few times. The rearrangement joins TRBV5-1 to TRBJ2-7; 11 bases align to TRBD1. In germline, CDR1 is SGHRS, CDR2 YFSETQ. The V and J ends lost 9 bases and 6 bases, in that order; junction bases with no gene match: 11. CDR3 size: 14 residues. The CDR3 region has the DNA TGCGCCACCAGTAGTGGGACAGGGGGTGGCGAGCAGTACTTC. Translated, it gives CATSSGTGGGEQYF.

Only a few counts were recorded for this clonotype. The gene calls are TRBV28 and TRBJ1-2, with 8 bases matching TRBD1. The V gene end was trimmed by 2 bases and the J gene end by 4 bases; junction bases not matched to a gene: 3. The CDR3 spans 14 residues. In germline, CDR1 is MDHEN, CDR2 SYDVKM. CDR3 protein: CASSLTTGGYGYTF. For the CDR3, the DNA is TGTGCCAGCAGTTTAACTACAGGGGGCTATGGCTACACCTTC.

This clonotype was recorded at least ten times. A junction end diverges from the germline sequence, so it may reflect a read error. This chain joins TRBV18 and TRBJ2-1, with 8 bases fitting TRBD1. The CDR3 is 15 residues long. Germline lookup yields CDR1 KGHSH and CDR2 LQKENI. CDR3 amino acids: CASSPDRGSHNKQFF. The CDR3 coding sequence is TGTGCCAGCTCACCCGACAGGGGTTCCCACAATAAGCAGTTCTTC.

This chain uses TRBV5-4 with TRBJ1-1; D possibly corresponds to TRBD1 (5 bases). The ends were cut back, 3 bases at V and 0 bases at J, with 21 bases in the middle. The CDR3 is 18 residues long. Germline-derived CDR1 and CDR2 are SGHNT and YYREEE (reference sequence). The CDR3 region has the DNA TGTGCCAGCAGCTCTTACCCCCGGGGCGTTGAGATGAACACTGAAGCTTTCTTT. Its protein product is CASSSYPRGVEMNTEAFF.

To note about this clonotype: A read error may be the cause here, since a much bigger clone is one base away. The CDR3 reads CVSSPRGGRFGELFF. The CDR3 DNA reads TGTGTCAGCAGCCCCCGGGGGGGGCGCTTCGGGGAGCTGTTTTTT. V usage is TRBV7-3 and J usage is TRBJ2-2; 8 bases align to TRBD2. This CDR3 has 15 amino acids. Germline CDR1 and CDR2: SGHTA and FQGTGA.

This clonotype was counted at least ten times. V is TRBV27 and J is TRBJ1-2; weak D call: TRBD1 (6 bases). This CDR3 is built from 14 residues. Germline loops: CDR1 MNHEY, CDR2 SMNVEV (reference sequence). With 5 bases removed from V and 8 bases from J, the gap between germline ends came to 18 bases. Written as DNA, the CDR3 is TGTGCCAGCAGTCCTACAGGGATATTTTGGGGCTACACCTTC. The encoded protein is CASSPTGIFWGYTF.

With respect to this clonotype: Given a much more abundant clone one base away, this may be a read error. The genes are TRBV20-1 and TRBJ2-5; the D is unclear. The CDR3 spans 14 residues. Germline assignment: CDR1 DFQATT and CDR2 SNEGSKA (reference sequence). The DNA for the CDR3 is TGCGGTGCTAGAGATGGATGGCGGCTAGAGACCCAGTACTTC. Amino acid sequence: CGARDGWRLETQYF.

The chain combines TRBV24-1 with TRBJ2-3; 7 bases agree with TRBD1. The length of the CDR3 is 15 residues. V trimming: 5 bases; J trimming: 0 bases; junction bases outside the gene matches: 4. Germline CDR1 KGHDR, CDR2 SFDVKD. The CDR3 spells CATSAGTASTDTQYF. The CDR3 DNA is TGTGCCACCAGTGCTGGGACAGCAAGCACAGATACGCAGTATTTT.

This clonotype was counted at least ten times. V gene TRBV7-2 combines with J gene TRBJ1-5; no reliable D call. CDR1 and CDR2 (germline): SGHTA, FQGNSA. Trimming took 4 bases from V and 6 from J, leaving 13 bases between them. The CDR3 extends over 14 amino acids. The CDR3 DNA follows: TGTGCCAGCAGCTCCATGAGGAATGTTCAGCCCCAGCATTTT. Residues: CASSSMRNVQPQHF.

Comments on this clonotype: Just one base apart from a much larger clone, this may be a read error. The gene calls are TRBV7-9 and TRBJ1-5; D not certain. CDR3 size: 14 residues. Trimming removed 5 bases at V and 0 bases at J, with 8 bases between. The germline V gene has CDR1 SEHNR and CDR2 FQNEAQ (reference sequence). In nucleotides, the CDR3 is TGTGCCAGCAGCACCCTAGATAGCAATCAGCCCCAGCATTTT. This encodes CASSTLDSNQPQHF.

This clonotype was counted ten times or more. The V call is TRBV3-1, the J call TRBJ2-5; 12 bases fit TRBD2. CDR3 length equals 17 residues. CDR1 is LGHDT and CDR2 is YNNKEL in the germline V gene (reference sequence). Unmatched junction bases numbered 7, after V lost 5 bases and J lost 0 bases. The CDR3 nucleotides are TGTGCCAGCAGCGCCCTCCTAGCGGGAGGGTACCAAGAGACCCAGTACTTC. Its protein product is CASSALLAGGYQETQYF.

The chain couples TRBV5-4 to TRBJ1-2, with D tentatively TRBD1 (6 bases). Trimming pared 3 bases from V and 11 bases from J, leaving 20 bases between. Germline loops: CDR1 SGHNT, CDR2 YYREEE (reference sequence). CDR3 length: 14 amino acids. The CDR3 sequence: CASSYWGGTRIYTF. In DNA form, the CDR3 reads TGTGCCAGCAGCTATTGGGGCGGGACAAGAATTTACACCTTC. Complete variable domain (other parts from reference TRBV5-4 and TRBJ1-2): ETGVTQSPTHLIKTRGQQVTLRCSSQSGHNTVSWYQQALGQGPQFIFQYYREEENGRGNFPPRFSGLQFPNYSSELNVNALELDDSALYLCASSYWGGTRIYTFGSGTRLTVV.

With regard to this clonotype: This may be a read error: a much more frequent sequence differs by one nucleotide. This chain connects TRBV9 to TRBJ2-1; D ambiguous. Germline-derived CDR1 and CDR2 are SGDLS and YYNGEE. Between the trimmed V and J ends, which lost 0 bases and 5 bases, there was a span of 12 bases. The CDR3 contains 15 residues. CDR3 loop: CASSVVTTPHNEQFF. CDR3 in DNA: TGTGCCAGCAGCGTAGTAACTACCCCCCACAATGAGCAGTTCTTC.